What follows are 25 T cell receptor beta chains derived from one specimen sequenced in a study of blood T cells in healthy people across ages. Primed by a sample-barcoded 5' primer and a J-beta primer mix, a second PCR proceeded for roughly 7 to 12 cycles. TCRdb processed the 5' RACE reads anew with MiXCR; each CDR3 protein has one entry. The sample lists about 800,000 distinct CDR3 sequences, roughly 64% occurring once. The sequenced sample was blood. These receptors all come from a man aged 30 to 45 in good health.

The chain couples TRBV9 to TRBJ2-3; 8 nucleotides line up with TRBD2. The junction had 10 bases not matched to a gene; V was cut back by 4 bases and J by 0 bases. The CDR3 runs 17 residues. CDR1 is SGDLS, CDR2 YYNGEE, per germline. CDR3 protein: CASSREAGAPSTDTQYF. CDR3 coding DNA: TGTGCCAGCAGCCGGGAAGCGGGGGCCCCTAGCACAGATACGCAGTATTTT. The entire variable domain, with the rest obtained from reference TRBV9 and TRBJ2-3, is as follows: DSGVTQTPKHLITATGQRVTLRCSPRSGDLSVYWYQQSLDQGLQFLIQYYNGEERAKGNILERFSAQQFPDLHSELNLSSLELGDSALYFCASSREAGAPSTDTQYFGPGTRLTVL.

The chain combines TRBV4-1 with TRBJ1-5; D gene uncertain. V lost 0 bases to trimming and J lost 1 base, with 7 bases between them. The germline gives CDR1 MGHRA, CDR2 YSYEKL. The CDR3 is 15 residues long. CDR3 residues: CASSQEGNSNQPQHF. In DNA form, the CDR3 reads TGCGCCAGCAGCCAAGAGGGCAACAGCAATCAGCCCCAGCATTTT.

This chain connects TRBV20-1 to TRBJ1-6; D is undetermined. Germline CDR1 DFQATT, CDR2 SNEGSKA (reference sequence). V was shortened by 2 bases and J by 9 bases, with 11 bases between the two germline ends. The CDR3 contains 13 residues. In DNA form, the CDR3 reads TGCAGTGCTAGAAAGGGCAGGCCTTCACCCCTCCACTTT. Amino acid sequence: CSARKGRPSPLHF.

This clonotype occurred many times. The chain's CDR3 is CASSYSSGANVLTF. DNA for the CDR3: TGTGCCAGCAGTTACAGCTCTGGGGCCAACGTCCTGACTTTC. This chain uses TRBV6-5 with TRBJ2-6; D is unclear. The germline CDR1 and CDR2 sequences are MNHEY and SVGAGI. CDR3 length: 14 residues. V lost 2 bases, J lost 0 bases, and 2 bases lay in between.

The chain couples TRBV20-1 to TRBJ2-7; 8 positions match TRBD2. This CDR3 has 16 amino acids. J was trimmed by 2 bases and V by 0 bases; bases with no gene match: 9. CDR1 is DFQATT, CDR2 SNEGSKA, per germline (reference sequence). The CDR3, as DNA: TGCAGTGCTAGAGATGAGCAACTAGCGGATACCTACGAGCAGTACTTC. Amino acids: CSARDEQLADTYEQYF.

This clonotype was seen only once. The chain uses TRBV15 and TRBJ2-1, with TRBD2 matching over 7 bases. The ends lost 0 bases at V and 0 bases at J; junction bases unmatched: 5. Per germline, CDR1 LNHNV and CDR2 YYDKDF (reference sequence). This CDR3 comprises 17 residues. CDR3 sequence reads: CATSRDGGRSSYNEQFF. CDR3 coding DNA: TGTGCCACCAGCAGAGATGGCGGGAGAAGCTCCTACAATGAGCAGTTCTTC.

The rearrangement uses TRBV6-5 and TRBJ2-7; possible D gene TRBD1, 6 bases. The V end was cut by 2 bases, the J end by 7 bases, with 18 bases between. The CDR3 contains 15 residues. Germline assignment: CDR1 MNHEY and CDR2 SVGAGI. CDR3 in amino acids: CASSYGGSPTREQYF. The CDR3 region has the DNA TGTGCCAGCAGTTACGGGGGCAGTCCTACCCGAGAGCAGTACTTC.

The rearrangement uses TRBV20-1 and TRBJ2-4; possibly TRBD2 for D (6 bases). The DNA end is a closer match to TRBJ2-5, so the J assignment may be wrong. This CDR3 is 14 amino acids long. Germline CDR1 DFQATT, CDR2 SNEGSKA (reference sequence). CDR3 amino acids: CSARVREEGETQYF. The DNA of the CDR3 is TGCAGTGCTAGAGTCAGGGAGGAAGGGGAGACCCAGTACTTC.

This clonotype has only a few counts. The gene calls are TRBV3-1 and TRBJ2-1; no definite D call. The CDR3 extends over 14 amino acids. Germline CDR1 LGHDT, CDR2 YNNKEL (reference sequence). With 7 bases removed from V and 4 bases from J, the gap between germline ends came to 14 bases. The CDR3 DNA follows: TGTGCCAGCACCATCATGGGGAAATACAATGAGCAGTTCTTC. Translating it yields CASTIMGKYNEQFF.

The chain uses TRBV6-1 and TRBJ2-5, with 7 bases fitting TRBD1. The V gene end was trimmed by 3 bases and the J gene end by 4 bases; junction bases not matched to a gene: 8. This CDR3 comprises 15 residues. The germline V gene encodes CDR1 MNHNS and CDR2 SASEGT. The CDR3 nucleotides are TGTGCCAGCAGTGAGGATGGGTCAGGGGGAGAGACCCAGTACTTC. Protein product: CASSEDGSGGETQYF.

The V call is TRBV21-1, the J call TRBJ2-4. The better agreement between TRBJ2-7 and the DNA end casts doubt on the J call. TRBV21-1 is noted as a pseudogene. This CDR3 has 14 residues. In DNA, the CDR3 is TGTGCCAGCAGCAAACAGGCAAATACCTACGAGCAGTACTTC. Translated: CASSKQANTYEQYF.

V and J are TRBV20-1 and TRBJ2-7, with 8 bases identical to TRBD2. The J call could be wrong; TRBJ2-5 is a better fit for the DNA end. CDR1 and CDR2 from the germline V gene are DFQATT and SNEGSKA (reference sequence). CDR3 size: 16 residues. The CDR3, as DNA: TGCAGTGCCCCACCGGTGACGGGGGGGCTAGGGGAGACCCAGTACTTC. It translates to CSAPPVTGGLGETQYF.

The rearrangement links TRBV5-1 to TRBJ1-1; TRBD1 might be the D (6 bases). Trimming removed 5 bases from V and 5 bases from J, with 13 bases in between. Germline-derived CDR1 and CDR2 are SGHRS and YFSETQ. The CDR3 has 13 amino acids. The CDR3 coding sequence is TGCGCCAGCAGGTCAGGGGACCAAACTGAAGCTTTCTTT. Encoded protein: CASRSGDQTEAFF.

The chain links TRBV6-1 to TRBJ1-1, with D perhaps matching TRBD1 (6 bases). Trimming stripped 2 bases from V and 6 bases from J, with 16 bases between. The CDR3 extends over 15 amino acids. CDR1 is MNHNS and CDR2 is SASEGT in the germline V gene. CDR3 DNA sequence: TGTGCCAGCAGTGAACAGGGGCGAGGGATTTCTGAAGCTTTCTTT. It is translated as CASSEQGRGISEAFF.

V is TRBV6-6 and J is TRBJ1-5, with 7 bases aligning to TRBD1. CDR3 length equals 17 residues. Germline CDR1 reads MNHNY; CDR2 reads SVGAGI (reference sequence). With 10 bases clipped from V and 2 bases from J, the junction kept 17 bases outside the gene matches. For the CDR3, the DNA is TGTGCCAAACCGAAACGGGACAGACTCACCGGCAATCAGCCCCAGCATTTT. Translating it yields CAKPKRDRLTGNQPQHF.

The chain's CDR3 is CASSFAGDTQKLFF. CDR3 coding DNA: TGTGCCAGCAGCTTTGCCGGGGACACTCAAAAACTGTTTTTT. The chain combines TRBV7-2 with TRBJ1-4, with a possible D match to TRBD1 (6 bases). The CDR3 has 14 residues. Germline V CDR1 and CDR2: SGHTA, FQGNSA. The V and J ends lost 3 bases and 9 bases respectively, with 14 bases between them. The variable domain in full, completed from reference TRBV7-2 and TRBJ1-4, reads GAGVSQSPSNKVTEKGKDVELRCDPISGHTALYWYRQSLGQGLEFLIYFQGNSAPDKSGLPSDRFSAERTGGSVSTLTIQRTQQEDSAVYLCASSFAGDTQKLFFGSGTQLSVL.

This clonotype showed up just a few times. The chain has TRBV27 and TRBJ2-3, with D possibly TRBD1 on 6 matching bases. The CDR3 sequence is 17 residues long. From germline, CDR1 is MNHEY and CDR2 SMNVEV (reference sequence). Trimming shortened V by 4 bases and J by 0 bases, and 17 bases separated the two germline ends. In nucleotides, the CDR3 is TGTGCCAGCAGTTCCGAAGGGGGAACTTCTAGCACAGATACGCAGTATTTT. This codes for CASSSEGGTSSTDTQYF.

The rearrangement uses TRBV6-1 and TRBJ2-5, with TRBD2 identical over 11 bases. The CDR3 totals 19 residues. Germline CDR1 reads MNHNS; CDR2 reads SASEGT. The V and J ends lost 6 bases and 2 bases, in that order; junction bases with no gene match: 17. The CDR3 sequence: CASSRFRMEVAGGQETQYF. In DNA form, the CDR3 reads TGTGCCAGCAGCCGCTTTCGAATGGAGGTAGCGGGGGGGCAAGAGACCCAGTACTTC.

V usage is TRBV20-1 and J usage is TRBJ2-5; 13 positions match TRBD2. The better agreement between TRBJ2-7 and the DNA end casts doubt on the J call. Germline V gene data show CDR1 as DFQATT and CDR2 as SNEGSKA (reference sequence). The CDR3 extends over 11 amino acids. The CDR3 is CRGLAGDEQYF. For the CDR3, the DNA is TGCAGAGGACTAGCGGGAGACGAGCAGTACTTC.

V usage is TRBV29-1 and J usage is TRBJ2-5, with TRBD1 matching over 9 bases. Near its end, the DNA agrees better with TRBJ2-7, so the J call may be wrong. Germline V CDR1 and CDR2: SQVTM, ANQGSEA. CDR3 length: 14 residues. CDR3 nucleotide sequence: TGCAGCGTTGTGGAGGGGACAGGGTTGGGCGAGCAGTACTTC. Translated: CSVVEGTGLGEQYF.

This chain links TRBV25-1 with TRBJ1-3; weak D call: TRBD1 (6 bases). V was clipped by 5 bases and J by 3 bases, with 11 bases between them. The CDR3 consists of 14 residues. CDR1 is MGHDK and CDR2 is SYGVNS in the germline V gene. The DNA of the CDR3 is TGTGCCAGCAGTTCGACAGGCCGTGGAAACACCATATATTTT. This translates into CASSSTGRGNTIYF.

Note on this clonotype: Since a much larger clone is just one base distant, this may be a read error. This chain uses TRBV29-1 with TRBJ2-7; D might be TRBD1 (5 bases). The CDR3 totals 13 residues. The germline V gene has CDR1 SQVTM and CDR2 ANQGSEA. Trimming took 6 bases from V and 7 from J, leaving 19 bases between them. The CDR3 nucleotides read TGCAGCGTCTCAAAGGGGTTGGTTGATGAGCAGTACTTC. Its protein is CSVSKGLVDEQYF.

The rearrangement uses TRBV27 and TRBJ2-3; 7 positions match TRBD2. With V trimmed by 5 bases and J by 3 bases, 11 bases remained unmatched. There are 16 residues in the CDR3. Per germline, CDR1 MNHEY and CDR2 SMNVEV (reference sequence). CDR3 DNA sequence: TGTGCCAGCAGTGACTATAGCGGGTGGAGAACAGATACGCAGTATTTT. This sequence encodes CASSDYSGWRTDTQYF.

This chain connects TRBV6-1 to TRBJ2-7; maybe TRBD2 (5 bases). Germline V CDR1 and CDR2: MNHNS, SASEGT. There are 15 residues in the CDR3. Trimming pared 1 base from V and 2 bases from J, leaving 12 bases between. The CDR3 sequence is CASSEGESDTYEQYF. The CDR3 DNA is TGTGCCAGCAGTGAAGGGGAGTCTGATACCTACGAGCAGTACTTC.

The chain employs TRBV5-1 and TRBJ2-5, with 11 bases aligning to TRBD2. The V and J ends lost 8 bases and 11 bases, in that order; junction bases with no gene match: 14. The CDR3 covers 14 residues. Germline lookup yields CDR1 SGHRS and CDR2 YFSETQ. The CDR3 here is CASSGTSGNNEQYF. The CDR3, as DNA: TGCGCCAGTTCCGGGACTAGCGGTAACAATGAGCAGTACTTC. Complete variable domain (other parts from reference TRBV5-1 and TRBJ2-5): KAGVTQTPRYLIKTRGQQVTLSCSPISGHRSVSWYQQTPGQGLQFLFEYFSETQRNKGNFPGRFSGRQFSNSRSEMNVSTLELGDSALYLCASSGTSGNNEQYFGPGTRLLVL.